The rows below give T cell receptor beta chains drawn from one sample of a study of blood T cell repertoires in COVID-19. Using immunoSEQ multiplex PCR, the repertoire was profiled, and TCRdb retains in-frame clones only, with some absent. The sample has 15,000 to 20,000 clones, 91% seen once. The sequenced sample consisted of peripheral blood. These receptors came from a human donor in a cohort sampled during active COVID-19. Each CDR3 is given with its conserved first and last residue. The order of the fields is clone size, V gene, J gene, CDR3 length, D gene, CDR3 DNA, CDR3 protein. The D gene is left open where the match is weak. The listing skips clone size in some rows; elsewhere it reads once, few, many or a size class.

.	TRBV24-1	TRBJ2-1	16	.	TGTGCCACCAGTGATTCCGACGCAGGGTCCTACAATGAGCAGTTCTTC	CATSDSDAGSYNEQFF
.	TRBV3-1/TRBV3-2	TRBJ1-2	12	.	TGTGCCAGCAGCCATCACAGAAATGGCTACACCTTC	CASSHHRNGYTF
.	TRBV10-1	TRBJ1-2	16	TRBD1	TGCGCCAGCAGTGAGTCTCCGGGACAGGGGGTAGATGGCTACACCTTC	CASSESPGQGVDGYTF
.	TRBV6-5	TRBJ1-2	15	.	TGTGCCAGCAGTAGTCCCAAATCCGGGACTTATGGCTACACCTTC	CASSSPKSGTYGYTF
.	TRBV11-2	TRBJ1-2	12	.	TGTGCCAGCAGCTTGGGAGGCTATGGCTACACCTTC	CASSLGGYGYTF
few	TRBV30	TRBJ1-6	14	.	TGTGCCTGGAGCTCAGGTGGGGGGGATGCACCCCTCCACTTT	CAWSSGGGDAPLHF
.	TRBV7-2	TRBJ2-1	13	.	TGTGCCAGCAGCTTAAAACTTTATAATGAGCAGTTCTTC	CASSLKLYNEQFF
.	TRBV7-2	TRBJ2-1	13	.	TGTGCCAGCAGCCTCGCGCGGAACAATGAGCAGTTCTTC	CASSLARNNEQFF
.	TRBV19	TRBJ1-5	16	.	TGTGCCAGTAGTATAGGTACACGGCGGGTCAATCAGCCCCAGCATTTT	CASSIGTRRVNQPQHF
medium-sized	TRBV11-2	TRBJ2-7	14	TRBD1	TGTGCCAGCAGCTTTTGGGGGGACAGGGACGAGCAGTACTTC	CASSFWGDRDEQYF
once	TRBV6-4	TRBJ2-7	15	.	TGTGCCAGCAGTGAAACGACAGGACCCAGTTACGAGCAGTACTTC	CASSETTGPSYEQYF
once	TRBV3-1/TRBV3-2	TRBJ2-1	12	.	TGTGCCAGCAGCCAACAGGGTAATGAGCAGTTCTTC	CASSQQGNEQFF
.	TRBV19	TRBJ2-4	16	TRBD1	TGTGCCAGTAGTATGACAGGGTTGGGGGCCAAAAACATTCAGTACTTC	CASSMTGLGAKNIQYF
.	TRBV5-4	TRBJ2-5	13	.	TGTGCCAGCAGCGCGGAACCCCAAGAGACCCAGTACTTC	CASSAEPQETQYF
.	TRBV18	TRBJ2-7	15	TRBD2	TGTGCCAGCTCACCTCTTAGCGGGAGGGCCTACGAGCAGTACTTC	CASSPLSGRAYEQYF
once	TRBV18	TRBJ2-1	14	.	TGTGCCAGCTCAAGGAGGACAGCTTACAATGAGCAGTTCTTC	CASSRRTAYNEQFF
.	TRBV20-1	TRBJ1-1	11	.	TGCAGCTTCAATCGGGTGACTGAAGCTTTCTTT	CSFNRVTEAFF
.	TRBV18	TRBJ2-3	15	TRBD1	TGTGCCAGCTCACCTGACAGGGGACGCACAGATACGCAGTATTTT	CASSPDRGRTDTQYF
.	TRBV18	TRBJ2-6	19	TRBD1	TGTGCCAGCTCATCCAGTCCGGGACAGGGTTCTTCTGGGGCCAACGTCCTGACTTTC	CASSSSPGQGSSGANVLTF
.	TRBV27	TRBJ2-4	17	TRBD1	TGTGCCAGCAGTTTCGCCCCATCACAGGGGTCCAAAAACATTCAGTACTTC	CASSFAPSQGSKNIQYF
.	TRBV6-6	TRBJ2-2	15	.	TGTGCCAGCAGTAAGGGGGGGTCCTCCACCGGGGAGCTGTTTTTT	CASSKGGSSTGELFF
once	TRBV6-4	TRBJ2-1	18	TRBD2	TGTGCCAGCAGTAGGACCGCTAGCGGGAGTGTCGCCTACAATGAGCAGTTCTTC	CASSRTASGSVAYNEQFF
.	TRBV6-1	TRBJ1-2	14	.	TGTGCCAGCAGTGAAGTGGCCCGGGGCTATGGCTACACCTTC	CASSEVARGYGYTF
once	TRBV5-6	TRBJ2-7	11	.	TGTGCCAGCAGCGTATCCTACGAGCAGTACTTC	CASSVSYEQYF
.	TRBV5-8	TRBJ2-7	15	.	TGTGCCAGCAGCGGCGCCCGAGGGCGCGCCCACGAGCAGTACTTC	CASSGARGRAHEQYF
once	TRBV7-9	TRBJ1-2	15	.	TGTGCCAGCAGCTTAGAGGGAGGGTGGAACTATGGCTACACCTTC	CASSLEGGWNYGYTF
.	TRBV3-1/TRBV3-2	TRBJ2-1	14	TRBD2	TGTGCCAGCAGCCGGACTAGCGGGGTAAATGAGCAGTTCTTC	CASSRTSGVNEQFF
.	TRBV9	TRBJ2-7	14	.	TGTGCCAGCAGCGTAGACCCAGGGTCCCACGAGCAGTACTTC	CASSVDPGSHEQYF
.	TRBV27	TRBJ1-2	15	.	TGTGCCAGCAGTTCCCCCACCCAGGGGTCGTATGGCTACACCTTC	CASSSPTQGSYGYTF
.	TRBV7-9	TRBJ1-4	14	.	TGTGCCAGCAGCTTCGAGGGGGTGGGTGAAAAACTGTTTTTT	CASSFEGVGEKLFF
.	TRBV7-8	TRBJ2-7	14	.	TGTGCCAGCAGCTTAGCGGAGGGTAACTACGAGCAGTACTTC	CASSLAEGNYEQYF
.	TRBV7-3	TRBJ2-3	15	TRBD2	TGTGCCAGCAGCTTAAGTGGCGGGAGGTCAGATACGCAGTATTTT	CASSLSGGRSDTQYF
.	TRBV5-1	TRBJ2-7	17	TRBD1	TGCGCCAGCAGCTTGGCACCAGCGGGGACAGGGGCCTACGAGCAGTACTTC	CASSLAPAGTGAYEQYF
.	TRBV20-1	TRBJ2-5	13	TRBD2	TGCAGTGCTAGTGTGCTAGCGGGAGAGACCCAGTACTTC	CSASVLAGETQYF
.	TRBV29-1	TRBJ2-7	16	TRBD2	TGCAGCGTTGGGAGGCACGGTTGGGAGGGCCGCTACGAGCAGTACTTC	CSVGRHGWEGRYEQYF
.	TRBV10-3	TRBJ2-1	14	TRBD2	TGTGCCATCAGCAAAACGGGAGGGGGGAATGAGCAGTTCTTC	CAISKTGGGNEQFF
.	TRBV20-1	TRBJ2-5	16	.	TGCAGTGCTAGTGGGGCAGGCTTGACGCACCAAGAGACCCAGTACTTC	CSASGAGLTHQETQYF
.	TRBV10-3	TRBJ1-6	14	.	TGTGCCATCAGTGCCGAACAGATTAATTCACCCCTCCACTTT	CAISAEQINSPLHF
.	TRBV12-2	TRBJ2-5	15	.	TGTGCAAGTCGCGGGAGACCGACCAACCAAGAGACCCAGTACTTC	CASRGRPTNQETQYF
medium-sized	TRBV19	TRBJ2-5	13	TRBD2	TGTGCCAGTAGTCCCACTAGCGCGGAGACCCAGTACTTC	CASSPTSAETQYF
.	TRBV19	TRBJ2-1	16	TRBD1	TGTGCCAGTAGCAGGGGACAGGACCCCTCCTACAATGAGCAGTTCTTC	CASSRGQDPSYNEQFF
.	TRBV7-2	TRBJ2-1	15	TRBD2	TGTGCCAGCAGCTTACGAGCGGGGGTTCGAAATGAGCAGTTCTTC	CASSLRAGVRNEQFF
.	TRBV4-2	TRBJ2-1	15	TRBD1	TGTGCCAGCAGCCCCGAGGGACAGGCCCTCCACAAGCAGTTCTTC	CASSPEGQALHKQFF
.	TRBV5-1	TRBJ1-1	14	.	TGCGCCAGCAGCCCCCCCGTAGAGAACACTGAAGCTTTCTTT	CASSPPVENTEAFF
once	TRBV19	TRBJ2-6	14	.	TGTGCCAGTAGTACAATTTCCGGGGCCAACGTCCTGACTTTC	CASSTISGANVLTF
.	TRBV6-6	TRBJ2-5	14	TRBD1	TGTGCCAGCAGTTCCCCGACAGGGCGGGAGACCCAGTACTTC	CASSSPTGRETQYF
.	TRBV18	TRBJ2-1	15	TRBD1	TGTGCCAGCTCACCCGATGGGACAGTAAACAATGAGCAGTTCTTC	CASSPDGTVNNEQFF
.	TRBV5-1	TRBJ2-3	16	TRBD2	TGCGCCAGCAGCTCCCCCCGGGGAGGGCAGACAGATACGCAGTATTTT	CASSSPRGGQTDTQYF
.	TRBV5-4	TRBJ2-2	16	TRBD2	TGTGCCAGCAGCCTCGGACTAGCGGGTGGCACCGGGGAGCTGTTTTTT	CASSLGLAGGTGELFF
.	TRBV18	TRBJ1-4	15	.	TGTGCCAGCTCAGCTTTTACAGGCACTAATGAAAAACTGTTTTTT	CASSAFTGTNEKLFF
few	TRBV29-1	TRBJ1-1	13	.	TGCAGCGTTAAAGGACAGCCGAACACTGAAGCTTTCTTT	CSVKGQPNTEAFF
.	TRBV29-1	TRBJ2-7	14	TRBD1	TGCAGCGTTGAAGTTTCAGGGGGCCCCTACGAGCAGTACTTC	CSVEVSGGPYEQYF
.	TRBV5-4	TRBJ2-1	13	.	TGTGCCAGCACCAAAGGGGCCAGCTATGAGCAGTTCTTC	CASTKGASYEQFF
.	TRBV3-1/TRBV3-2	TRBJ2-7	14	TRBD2	TGTGCCAGCAGCCACCTAGCGGGACTATACGAGCAGTACTTC	CASSHLAGLYEQYF